This T cell receptor (beta chain) was sequenced in a study of T-cell memory formation after mild COVID-19. Study outcomes and limitations: Balance between CD4 and CD8 was seen in clones contracting day 15 to 85, and a CD4+ lean was seen in later expanders.

This clonotype turned up a few times. The target antigen is unknown. CDR1 and CDR2 (germline): SGHTA, FQGNSA. The CDR3 spans 15 residues. V dropped 3 bases and J dropped 2; count of bases not matched to a gene: 4. Researchers used 5'RACE with constant-segment primers to make TCR alpha and TCR beta cDNA libraries that carry sample barcodes and UMIs. TCRdb independently ran MiXCR on the 5' RACE reads; one entry per CDR3 protein. This table has about 260,000 distinct CDR3 sequences, over 15% appearing once. This clonotype was obtained from a young man who had mild COVID-19 (a few samples of this study predate the infection). Cell type and time point are not known. This chain connects TRBV7-2 to TRBJ1-5; TRBD1 aligns across 7 bases. Sequencing input: PBMCs or a T cell subset sorted from them (not recorded which). The CDR3: CASSFWTGGNQPQHF. CDR3 coding DNA: TGTGCCAGCAGCTTTTGGACAGGAGGCAATCAGCCCCAGCATTTT.